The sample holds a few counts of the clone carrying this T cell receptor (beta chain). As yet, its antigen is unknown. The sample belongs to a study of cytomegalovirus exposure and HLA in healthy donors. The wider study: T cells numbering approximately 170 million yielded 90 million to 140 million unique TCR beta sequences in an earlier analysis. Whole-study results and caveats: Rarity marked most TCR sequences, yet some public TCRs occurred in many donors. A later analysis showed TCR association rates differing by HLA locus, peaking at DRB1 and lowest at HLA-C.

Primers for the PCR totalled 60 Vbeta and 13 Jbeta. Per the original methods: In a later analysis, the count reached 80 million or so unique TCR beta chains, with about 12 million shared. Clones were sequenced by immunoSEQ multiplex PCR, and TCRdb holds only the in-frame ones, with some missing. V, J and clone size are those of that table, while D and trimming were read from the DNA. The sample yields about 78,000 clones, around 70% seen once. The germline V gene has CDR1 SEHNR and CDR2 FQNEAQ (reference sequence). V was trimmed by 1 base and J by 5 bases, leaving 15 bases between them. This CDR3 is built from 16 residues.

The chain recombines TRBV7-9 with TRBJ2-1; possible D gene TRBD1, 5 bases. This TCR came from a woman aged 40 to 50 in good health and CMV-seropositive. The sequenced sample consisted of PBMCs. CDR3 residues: CASSLVAGSSHNEQFF. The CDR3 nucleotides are TGTGCCAGCAGCTTAGTGGCAGGGTCATCCCACAATGAGCAGTTCTTC.